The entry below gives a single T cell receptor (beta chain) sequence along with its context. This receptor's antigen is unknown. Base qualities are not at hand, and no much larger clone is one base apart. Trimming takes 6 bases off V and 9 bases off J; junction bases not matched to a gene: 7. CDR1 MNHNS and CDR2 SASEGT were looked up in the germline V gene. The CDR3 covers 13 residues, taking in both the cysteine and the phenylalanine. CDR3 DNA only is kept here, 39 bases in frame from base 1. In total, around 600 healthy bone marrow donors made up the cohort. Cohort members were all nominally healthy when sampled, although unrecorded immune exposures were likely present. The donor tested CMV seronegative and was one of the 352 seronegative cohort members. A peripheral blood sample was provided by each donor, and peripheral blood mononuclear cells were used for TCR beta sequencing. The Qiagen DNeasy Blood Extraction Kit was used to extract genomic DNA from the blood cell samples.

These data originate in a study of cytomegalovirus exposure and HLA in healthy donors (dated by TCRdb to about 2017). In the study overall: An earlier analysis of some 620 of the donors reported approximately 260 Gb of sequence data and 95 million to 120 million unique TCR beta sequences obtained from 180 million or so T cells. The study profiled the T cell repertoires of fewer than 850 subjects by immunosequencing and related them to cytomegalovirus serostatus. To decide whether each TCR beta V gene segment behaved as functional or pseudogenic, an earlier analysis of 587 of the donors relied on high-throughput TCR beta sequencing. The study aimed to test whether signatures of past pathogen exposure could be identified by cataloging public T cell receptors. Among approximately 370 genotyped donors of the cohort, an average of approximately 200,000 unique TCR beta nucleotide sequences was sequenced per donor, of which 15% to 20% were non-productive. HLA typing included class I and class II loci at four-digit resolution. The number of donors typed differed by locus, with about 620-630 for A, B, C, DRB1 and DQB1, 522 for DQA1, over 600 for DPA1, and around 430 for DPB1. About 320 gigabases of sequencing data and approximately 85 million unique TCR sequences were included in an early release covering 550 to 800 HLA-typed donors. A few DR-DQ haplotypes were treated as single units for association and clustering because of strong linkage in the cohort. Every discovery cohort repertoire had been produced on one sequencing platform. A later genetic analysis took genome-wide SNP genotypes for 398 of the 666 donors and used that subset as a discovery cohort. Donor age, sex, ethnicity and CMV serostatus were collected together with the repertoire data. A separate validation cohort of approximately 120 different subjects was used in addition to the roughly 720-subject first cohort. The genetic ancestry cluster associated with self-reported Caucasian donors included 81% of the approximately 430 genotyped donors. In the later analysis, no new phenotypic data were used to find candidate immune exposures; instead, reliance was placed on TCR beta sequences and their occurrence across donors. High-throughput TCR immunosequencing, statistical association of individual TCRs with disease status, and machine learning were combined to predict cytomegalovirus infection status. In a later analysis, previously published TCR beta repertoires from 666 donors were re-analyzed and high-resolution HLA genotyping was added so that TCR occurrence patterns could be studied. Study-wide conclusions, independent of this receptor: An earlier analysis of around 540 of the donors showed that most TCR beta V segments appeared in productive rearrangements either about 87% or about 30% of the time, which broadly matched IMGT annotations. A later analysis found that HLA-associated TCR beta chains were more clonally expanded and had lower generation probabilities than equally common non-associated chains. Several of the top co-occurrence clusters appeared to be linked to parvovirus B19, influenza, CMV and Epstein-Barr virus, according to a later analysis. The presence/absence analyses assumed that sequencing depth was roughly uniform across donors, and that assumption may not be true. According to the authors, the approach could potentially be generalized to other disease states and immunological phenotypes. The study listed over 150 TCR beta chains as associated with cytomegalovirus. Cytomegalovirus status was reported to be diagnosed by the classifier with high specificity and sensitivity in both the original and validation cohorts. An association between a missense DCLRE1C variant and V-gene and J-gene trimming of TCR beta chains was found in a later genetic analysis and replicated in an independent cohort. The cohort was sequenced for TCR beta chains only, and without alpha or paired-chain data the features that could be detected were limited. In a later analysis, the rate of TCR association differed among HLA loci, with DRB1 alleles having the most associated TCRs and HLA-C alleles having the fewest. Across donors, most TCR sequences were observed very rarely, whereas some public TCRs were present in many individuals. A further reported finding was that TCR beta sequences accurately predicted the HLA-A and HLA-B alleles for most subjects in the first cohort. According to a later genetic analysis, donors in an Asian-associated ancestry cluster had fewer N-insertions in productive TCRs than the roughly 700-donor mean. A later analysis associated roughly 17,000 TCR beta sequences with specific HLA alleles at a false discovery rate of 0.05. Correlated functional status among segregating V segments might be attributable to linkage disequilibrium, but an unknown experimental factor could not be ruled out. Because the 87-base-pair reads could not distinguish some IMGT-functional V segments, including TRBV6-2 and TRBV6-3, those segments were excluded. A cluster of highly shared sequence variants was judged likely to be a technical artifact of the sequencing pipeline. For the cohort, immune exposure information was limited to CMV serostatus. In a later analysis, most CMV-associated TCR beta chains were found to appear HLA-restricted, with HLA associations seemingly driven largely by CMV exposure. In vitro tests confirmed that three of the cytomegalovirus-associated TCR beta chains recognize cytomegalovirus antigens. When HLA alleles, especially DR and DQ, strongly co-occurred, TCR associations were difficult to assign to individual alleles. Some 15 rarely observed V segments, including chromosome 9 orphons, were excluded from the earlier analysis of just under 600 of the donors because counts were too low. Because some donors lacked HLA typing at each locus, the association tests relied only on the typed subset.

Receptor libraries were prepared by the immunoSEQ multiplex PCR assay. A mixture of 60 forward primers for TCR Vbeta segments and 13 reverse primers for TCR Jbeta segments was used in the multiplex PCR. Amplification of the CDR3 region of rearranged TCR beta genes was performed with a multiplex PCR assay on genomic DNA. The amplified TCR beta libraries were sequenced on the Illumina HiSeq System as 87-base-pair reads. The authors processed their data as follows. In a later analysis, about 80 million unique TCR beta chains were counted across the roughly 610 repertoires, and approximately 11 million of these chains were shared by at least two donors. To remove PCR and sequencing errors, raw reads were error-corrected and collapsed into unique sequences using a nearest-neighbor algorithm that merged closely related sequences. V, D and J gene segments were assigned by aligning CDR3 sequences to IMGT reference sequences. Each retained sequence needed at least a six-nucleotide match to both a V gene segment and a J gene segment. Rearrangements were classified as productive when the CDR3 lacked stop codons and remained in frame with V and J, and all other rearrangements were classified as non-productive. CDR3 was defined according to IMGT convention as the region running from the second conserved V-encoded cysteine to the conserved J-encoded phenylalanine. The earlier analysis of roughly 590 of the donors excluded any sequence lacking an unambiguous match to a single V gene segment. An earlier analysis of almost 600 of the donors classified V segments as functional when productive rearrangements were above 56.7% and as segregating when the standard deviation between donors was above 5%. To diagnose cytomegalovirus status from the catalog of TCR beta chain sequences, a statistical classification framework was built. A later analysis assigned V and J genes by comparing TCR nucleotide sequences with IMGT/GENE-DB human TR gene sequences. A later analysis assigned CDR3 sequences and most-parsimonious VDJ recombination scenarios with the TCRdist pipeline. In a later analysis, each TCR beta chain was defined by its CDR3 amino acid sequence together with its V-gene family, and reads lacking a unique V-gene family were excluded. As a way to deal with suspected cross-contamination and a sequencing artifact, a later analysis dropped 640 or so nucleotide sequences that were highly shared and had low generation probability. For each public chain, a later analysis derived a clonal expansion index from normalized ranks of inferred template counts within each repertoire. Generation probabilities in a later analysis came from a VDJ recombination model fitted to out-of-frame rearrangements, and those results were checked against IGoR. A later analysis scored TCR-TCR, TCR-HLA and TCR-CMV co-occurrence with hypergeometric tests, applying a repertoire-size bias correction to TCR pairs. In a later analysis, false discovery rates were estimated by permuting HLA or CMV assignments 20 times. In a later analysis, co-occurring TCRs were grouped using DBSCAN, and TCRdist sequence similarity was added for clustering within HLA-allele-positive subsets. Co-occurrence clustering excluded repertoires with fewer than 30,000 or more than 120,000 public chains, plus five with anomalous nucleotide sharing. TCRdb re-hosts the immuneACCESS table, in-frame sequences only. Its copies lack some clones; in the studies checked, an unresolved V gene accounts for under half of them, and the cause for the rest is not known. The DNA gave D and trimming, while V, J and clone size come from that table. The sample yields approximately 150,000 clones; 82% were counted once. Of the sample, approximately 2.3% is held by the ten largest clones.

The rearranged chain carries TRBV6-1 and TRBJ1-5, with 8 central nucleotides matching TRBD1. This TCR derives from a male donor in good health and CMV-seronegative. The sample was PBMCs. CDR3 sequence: CASRWTGLRPQHF. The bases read TGTGCCAGCAGATGGACAGGGCTCCGGCCCCAGCATTTT.